A single T cell receptor (beta chain) is shown here with its context. Data came from immunoSEQ multiplex PCR; TCRdb stores just in-frame clones and leaves some out. The sample records 100,000 to 150,000 clones, about 88% being singletons. This CDR3 has 16 residues. Germline loops: CDR1 MNHNS, CDR2 SASEGT. V shed 3 bases and J shed 1 base, with 15 bases lying between them. The data derive from a study of T cell responses to AZD1222 COVID-19 vaccine. The clonotype was recovered from an adult in good health. The chain has TRBV6-1 and TRBJ2-5; D call uncertain. Sequencing was performed on peripheral blood, taken on day 0 of AZD1222 vaccination. The CDR3 loop reads CASSDGLWRSQETQYF. CDR3 in DNA: TGTGCCAGCAGTGATGGGTTGTGGCGGAGCCAAGAGACCCAGTACTTC.